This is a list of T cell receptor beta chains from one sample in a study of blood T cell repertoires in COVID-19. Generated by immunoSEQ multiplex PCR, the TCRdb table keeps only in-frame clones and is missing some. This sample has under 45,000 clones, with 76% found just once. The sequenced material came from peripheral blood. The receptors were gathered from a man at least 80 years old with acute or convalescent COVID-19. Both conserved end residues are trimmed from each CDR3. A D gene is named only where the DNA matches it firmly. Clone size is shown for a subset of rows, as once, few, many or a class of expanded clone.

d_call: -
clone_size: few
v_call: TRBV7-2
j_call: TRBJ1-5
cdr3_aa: ASSSQGGGHQPQH

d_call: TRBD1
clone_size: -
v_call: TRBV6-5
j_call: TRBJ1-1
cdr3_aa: ASSYSAGQGEAF

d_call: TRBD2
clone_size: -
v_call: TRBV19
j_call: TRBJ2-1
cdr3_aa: ASSLAGGPGVSPEQF

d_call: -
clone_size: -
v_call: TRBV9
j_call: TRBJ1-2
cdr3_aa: ASSVLSSVFSYGYT

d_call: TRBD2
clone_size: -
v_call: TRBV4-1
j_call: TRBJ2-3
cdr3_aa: ASSQETSDSTDTQY

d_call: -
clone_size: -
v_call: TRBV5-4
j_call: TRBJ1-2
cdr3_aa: ASSLAKTGNYGYT

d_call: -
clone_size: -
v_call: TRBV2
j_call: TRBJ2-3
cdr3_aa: ASMYSDTQY

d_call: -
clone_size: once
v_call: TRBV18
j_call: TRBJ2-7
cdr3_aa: ASSPSGRTYEQY

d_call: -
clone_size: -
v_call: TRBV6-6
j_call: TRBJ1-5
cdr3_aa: ASSSGISQGQPQH

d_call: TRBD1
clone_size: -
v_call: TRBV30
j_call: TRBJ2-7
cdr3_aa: AWTRDRAYEQY

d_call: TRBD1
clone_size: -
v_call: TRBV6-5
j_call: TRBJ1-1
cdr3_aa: ASSYSGQGVTEAF

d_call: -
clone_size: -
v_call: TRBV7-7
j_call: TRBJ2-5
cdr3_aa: ASGGAGETQY

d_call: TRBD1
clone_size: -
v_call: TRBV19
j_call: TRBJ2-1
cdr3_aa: ASSRQGDYNEQF

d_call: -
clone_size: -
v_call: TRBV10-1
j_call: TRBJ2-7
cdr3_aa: ASGAAQGEQY

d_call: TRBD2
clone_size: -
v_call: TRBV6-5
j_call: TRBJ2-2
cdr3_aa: ASSSRAGGRAGELF

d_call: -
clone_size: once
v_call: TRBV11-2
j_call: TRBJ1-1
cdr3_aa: ASSSHLGLSEAF

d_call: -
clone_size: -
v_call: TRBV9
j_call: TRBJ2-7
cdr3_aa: ASSVETHSYEQY

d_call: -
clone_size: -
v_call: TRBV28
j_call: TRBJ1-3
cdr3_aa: ASSLGGLNTIY

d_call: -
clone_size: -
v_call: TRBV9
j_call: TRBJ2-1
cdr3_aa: ASSPGQSSYNEQF

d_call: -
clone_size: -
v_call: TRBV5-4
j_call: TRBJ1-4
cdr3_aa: ASSLRGGNEKLF

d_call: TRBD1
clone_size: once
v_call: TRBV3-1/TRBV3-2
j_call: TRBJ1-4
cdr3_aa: ASSLTGDAIEKLF

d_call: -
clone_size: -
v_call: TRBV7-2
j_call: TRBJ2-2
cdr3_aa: ASSLATVNTGELF

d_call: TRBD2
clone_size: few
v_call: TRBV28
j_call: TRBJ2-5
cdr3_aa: ASSPGLAGQETQY

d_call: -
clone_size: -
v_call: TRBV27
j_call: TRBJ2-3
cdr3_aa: ASSLGTLSEEY

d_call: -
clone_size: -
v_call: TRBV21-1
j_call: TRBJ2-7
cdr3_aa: ASSQRGQRKEQY

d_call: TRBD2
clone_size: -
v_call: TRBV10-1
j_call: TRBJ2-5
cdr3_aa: ATQVREGTQY

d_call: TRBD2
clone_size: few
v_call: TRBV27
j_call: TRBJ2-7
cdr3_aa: ASSFGGSSYEQY

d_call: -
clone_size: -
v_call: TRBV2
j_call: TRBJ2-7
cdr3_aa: ASRGAASYEQY

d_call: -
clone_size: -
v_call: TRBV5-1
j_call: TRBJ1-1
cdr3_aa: ASSGGLGKGTEAF

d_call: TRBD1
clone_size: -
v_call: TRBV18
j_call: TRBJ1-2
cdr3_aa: ASSPRDRGSGYT

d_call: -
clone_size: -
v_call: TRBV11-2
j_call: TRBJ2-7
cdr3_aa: ASSSAGLLASTEQY

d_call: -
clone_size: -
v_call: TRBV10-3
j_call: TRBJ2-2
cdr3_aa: ATVSAGRAGELF

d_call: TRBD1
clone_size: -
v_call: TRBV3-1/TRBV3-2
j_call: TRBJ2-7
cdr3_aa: ASSQTGTYYEQY

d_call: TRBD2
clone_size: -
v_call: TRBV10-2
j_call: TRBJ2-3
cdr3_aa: ASSVVGVAGWGDTQY

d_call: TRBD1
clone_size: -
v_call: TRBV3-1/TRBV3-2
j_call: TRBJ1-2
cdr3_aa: ASSQLGTAINYGYT

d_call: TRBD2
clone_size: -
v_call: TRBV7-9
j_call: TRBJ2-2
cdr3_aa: ASSFLAGGPSTGELF

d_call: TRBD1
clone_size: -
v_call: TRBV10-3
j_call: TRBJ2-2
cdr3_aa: ASGQGFTGELF

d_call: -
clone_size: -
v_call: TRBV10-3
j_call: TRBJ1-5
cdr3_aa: AISGTGGRNQPQH

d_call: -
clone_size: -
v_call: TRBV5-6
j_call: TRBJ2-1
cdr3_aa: ASSFIDEQF

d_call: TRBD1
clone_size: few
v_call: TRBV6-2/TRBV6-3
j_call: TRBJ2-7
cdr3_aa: ASSSGTGGYASYEQY

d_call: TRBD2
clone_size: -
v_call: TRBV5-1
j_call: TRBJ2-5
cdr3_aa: ASSPTSGGQTQY

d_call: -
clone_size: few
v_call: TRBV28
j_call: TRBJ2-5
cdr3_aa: ASSFLGTGEETQY

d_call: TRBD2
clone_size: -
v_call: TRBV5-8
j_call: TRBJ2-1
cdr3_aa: ASSPIGAGGPNEQF

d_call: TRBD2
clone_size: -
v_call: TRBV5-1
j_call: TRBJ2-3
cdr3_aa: ASGDISGGGTDTQY

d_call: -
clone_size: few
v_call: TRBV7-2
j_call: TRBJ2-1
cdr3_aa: ASSLGQNNEQF

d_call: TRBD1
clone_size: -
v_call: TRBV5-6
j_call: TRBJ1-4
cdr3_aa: ASSFLGTGDEKLF